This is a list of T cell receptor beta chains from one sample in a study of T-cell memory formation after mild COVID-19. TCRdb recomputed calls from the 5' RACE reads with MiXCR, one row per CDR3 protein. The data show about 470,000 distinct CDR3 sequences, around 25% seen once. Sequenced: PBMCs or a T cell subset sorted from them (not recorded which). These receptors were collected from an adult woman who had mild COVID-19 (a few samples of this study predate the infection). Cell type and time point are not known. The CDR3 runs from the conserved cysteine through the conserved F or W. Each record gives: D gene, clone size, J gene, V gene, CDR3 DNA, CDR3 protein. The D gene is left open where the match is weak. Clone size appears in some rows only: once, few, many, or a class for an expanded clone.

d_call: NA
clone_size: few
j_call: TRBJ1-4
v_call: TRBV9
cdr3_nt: TGTGCCAGCAGCGTAGCCCCCGGGTCCCGTGAAAAACTGTTTTTT
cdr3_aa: CASSVAPGSREKLFF

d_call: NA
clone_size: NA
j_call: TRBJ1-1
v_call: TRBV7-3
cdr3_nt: TGTGCCAGCAGGGCAGGCACGGTCACTGAAGCTTTCTTT
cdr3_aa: CASRAGTVTEAFF

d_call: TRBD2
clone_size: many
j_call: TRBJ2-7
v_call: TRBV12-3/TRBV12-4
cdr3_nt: TGTGCCAGCAGCCCAACTAGCGGGAGGGCCGAGCAGTACTTC
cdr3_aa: CASSPTSGRAEQYF

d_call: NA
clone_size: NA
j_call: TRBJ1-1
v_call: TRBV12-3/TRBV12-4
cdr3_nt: TGTGCCAGCAGTTTAGGGCGACTCATGAACACTGAAGCTTTCTTT
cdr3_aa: CASSLGRLMNTEAFF

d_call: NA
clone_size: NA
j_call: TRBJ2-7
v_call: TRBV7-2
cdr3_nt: TGTGCCAGCACCGGCTCCTACGAGCAGTACTTC
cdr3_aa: CASTGSYEQYF

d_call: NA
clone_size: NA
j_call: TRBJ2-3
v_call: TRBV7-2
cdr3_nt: TGTGCCAGCAGCAGATGGACAGTTGGGACAGATACGCAGTATTTT
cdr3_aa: CASSRWTVGTDTQYF

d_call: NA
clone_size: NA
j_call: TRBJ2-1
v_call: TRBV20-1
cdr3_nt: TGCAGTGCTAGAGGAAGCGAGGGCAATGAGCAGTTCTTC
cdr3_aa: CSARGSEGNEQFF

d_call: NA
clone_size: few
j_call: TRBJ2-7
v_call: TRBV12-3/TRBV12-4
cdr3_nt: TGTGCCAGCAGTCTCCCCTATAGCCCACTACTCCTATACTTC
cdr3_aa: CASSLPYSPLLLYF

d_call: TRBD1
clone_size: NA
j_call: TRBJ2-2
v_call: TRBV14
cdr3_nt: TGTGCCAGCAGAGCTACAGGGGGCGACACCGGGGAGCTGTTTTTT
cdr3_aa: CASRATGGDTGELFF

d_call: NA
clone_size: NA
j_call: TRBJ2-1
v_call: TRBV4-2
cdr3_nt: TGTGCCAGCAGCCAAGATATGGGGGAAGGCAATGAGCAGTTCTTC
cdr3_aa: CASSQDMGEGNEQFF

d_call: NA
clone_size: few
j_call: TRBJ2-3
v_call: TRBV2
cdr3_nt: TGTGCCGGAGCGCTCGAGGCGGGGCTCAGCACAGATACGCAGTATTTT
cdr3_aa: CAGALEAGLSTDTQYF

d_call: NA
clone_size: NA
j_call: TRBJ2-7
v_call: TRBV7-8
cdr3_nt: TGTGCCAGCAGCACGGGACCACTCTCCTACGAGCAGTACTTC
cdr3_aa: CASSTGPLSYEQYF

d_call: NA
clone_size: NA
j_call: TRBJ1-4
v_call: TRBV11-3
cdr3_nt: TGTGCCAGCAGCCTCCTGACCGAAAAACTGTTTTTT
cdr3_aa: CASSLLTEKLFF

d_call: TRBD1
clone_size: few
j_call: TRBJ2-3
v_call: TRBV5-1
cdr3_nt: TGCGCCAGCAGCTACGGACAGGGCGCAGATACGCAGTATTTT
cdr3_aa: CASSYGQGADTQYF

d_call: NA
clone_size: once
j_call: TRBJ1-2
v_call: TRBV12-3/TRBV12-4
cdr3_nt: TGTGCCAGCAGCCGCCCGACCTATGGCTACACCTTC
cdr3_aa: CASSRPTYGYTF

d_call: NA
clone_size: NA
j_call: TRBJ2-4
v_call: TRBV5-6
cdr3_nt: TGTGCCAGCAGCTTTTGGGGGACCAAAAACATTCAGTACTTC
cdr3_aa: CASSFWGTKNIQYF

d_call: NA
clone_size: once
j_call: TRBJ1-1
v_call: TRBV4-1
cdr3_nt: TGCGCCAGCAGCCAAGGATGGATGAACACTGAAGCTTTCTTT
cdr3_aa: CASSQGWMNTEAFF

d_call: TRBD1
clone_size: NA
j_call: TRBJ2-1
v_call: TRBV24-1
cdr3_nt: TGTGCCACCAGTACAGGGGGCCGGGGTTACAATGAGCAGTTCTTC
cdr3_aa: CATSTGGRGYNEQFF

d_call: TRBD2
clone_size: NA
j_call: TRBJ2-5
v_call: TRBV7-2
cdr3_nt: TGTGCCAGCAGGGTGACTAGCGGGGCTGGGGAGACCCAGTACTTC
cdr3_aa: CASRVTSGAGETQYF

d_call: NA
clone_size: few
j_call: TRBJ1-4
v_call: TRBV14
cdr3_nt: TGTGCCAGCAGCCGGGGGGTACGAGAAAAACTGTTTTTT
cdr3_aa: CASSRGVREKLFF

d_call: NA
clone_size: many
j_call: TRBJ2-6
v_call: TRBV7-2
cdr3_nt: TGTGCCAGCAGCTTAAGCCCTGGGGCCAACGTCCTGACTTTC
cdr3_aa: CASSLSPGANVLTF

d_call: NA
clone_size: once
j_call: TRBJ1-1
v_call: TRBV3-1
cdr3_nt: TGTGCCAGCAGCCAAGTGATTCCCGCTGAAGCTTTCTTT
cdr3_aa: CASSQVIPAEAFF

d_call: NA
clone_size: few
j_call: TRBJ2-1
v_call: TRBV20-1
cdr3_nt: TGCAGTGCTAGTTTCCCTGTTTACAATGAGCAGTTCTTC
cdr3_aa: CSASFPVYNEQFF

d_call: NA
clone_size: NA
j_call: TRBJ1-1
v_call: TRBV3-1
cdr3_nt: TGTGCCAGCAGCCAGCTGAACATGGAAGCTTTCTTT
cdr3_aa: CASSQLNMEAFF

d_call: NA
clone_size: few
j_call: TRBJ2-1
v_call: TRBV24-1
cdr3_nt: TGTGCCACCAGTGTTGACAATGAGCAGTTCTTC
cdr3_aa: CATSVDNEQFF

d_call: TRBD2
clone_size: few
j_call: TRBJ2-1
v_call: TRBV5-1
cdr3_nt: TGCGCCAGCAGGGGAGCGGGAGTATCCTACAATGAGCAGTTCTTC
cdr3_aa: CASRGAGVSYNEQFF

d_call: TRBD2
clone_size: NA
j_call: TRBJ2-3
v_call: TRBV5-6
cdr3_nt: TGTGCCAGCAGCTTGACTAGCGGGGGGGCGCATACGCAGTATTTT
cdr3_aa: CASSLTSGGAHTQYF

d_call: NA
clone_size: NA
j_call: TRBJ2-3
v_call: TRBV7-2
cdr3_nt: TGTGCCAGCAGGAGGGCCCCAGATACGCAGTATTTT
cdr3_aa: CASRRAPDTQYF

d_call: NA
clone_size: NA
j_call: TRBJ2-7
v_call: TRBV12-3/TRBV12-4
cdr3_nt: TGTGCCAGCAGTTCACTCGACAGGCCGGCGGACTACGAGCAGTACTTC
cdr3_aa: CASSSLDRPADYEQYF

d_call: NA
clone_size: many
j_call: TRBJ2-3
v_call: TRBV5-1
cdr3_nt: TGCGCCAGCGCCCCGAGAACAGGGTTACACACAGATACGCAGTATTTT
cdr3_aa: CASAPRTGLHTDTQYF

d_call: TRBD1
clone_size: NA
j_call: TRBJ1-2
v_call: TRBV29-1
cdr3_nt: TGCAGCGGCGAGGACAGGGATTATGGCTACACCTTC
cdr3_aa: CSGEDRDYGYTF

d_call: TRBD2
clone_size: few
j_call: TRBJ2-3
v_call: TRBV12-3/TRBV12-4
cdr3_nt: TGTGCCAGCAGTTTTTCGGGGGGAGCTAGCACAGATACGCAGTATTTT
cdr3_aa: CASSFSGGASTDTQYF

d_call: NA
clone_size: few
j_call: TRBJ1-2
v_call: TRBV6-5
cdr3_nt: TGTGCCAGCAGTCCCGGGACGTACTATGGCTACACCTTC
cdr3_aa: CASSPGTYYGYTF

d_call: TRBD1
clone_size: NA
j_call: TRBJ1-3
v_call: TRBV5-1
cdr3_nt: TGCGCCAGCAGCGATTTACCGGGACAGGGGAGCTCTGGAAACACCATATATTTT
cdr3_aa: CASSDLPGQGSSGNTIYF

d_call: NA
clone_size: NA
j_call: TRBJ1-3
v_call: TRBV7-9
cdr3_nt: TGTGCCAGCAGCGTAGTCGGGGACTACTCTGGAAACACCATATATTTT
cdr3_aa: CASSVVGDYSGNTIYF

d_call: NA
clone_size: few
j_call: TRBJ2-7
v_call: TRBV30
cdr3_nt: TGTGCCTGGAGCGACGGTGGCTACTCCTACGAGCAGTACTTC
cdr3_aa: CAWSDGGYSYEQYF